The 25 T cell receptor beta chains below all came from one sample that was sequenced in a study of blood T cell repertoires in COVID-19. The data were produced by immunoSEQ multiplex PCR, yet TCRdb's version contains in-frame clones alone and is incomplete. Of some 120,000 clones detected, 60% to 80% appear once; the ten largest clones hold more than 5.5%. The sequenced sample consisted of peripheral blood. The source of these receptors is a man aged 60 to 75 with acute or convalescent COVID-19.

V and J are TRBV6-4 and TRBJ2-3; D gene unclear. The ends were cut back, 3 bases at V and 3 bases at J, with 13 bases in the middle. Germline-derived CDR1 and CDR2 are MRHNA and SNTAGT. The length of the CDR3 is 15 residues. The CDR3 protein is CASSDRVCFTDTQYF. CDR3 coding DNA: TGTGCCAGCAGTGATCGAGTTTGTTTTACAGATACGCAGTATTTT.

The CDR3 bases are TGTGCCATCAGTGAGTCGACTCGTCAGCCCCAGCATTTT. Protein sequence: CAISESTRQPQHF. The chain links TRBV10-3 to TRBJ1-5; D call uncertain. Germline V gene sequence: CDR1 ENHRY, CDR2 SYGVKD. V lost 0 bases and J lost 6, with 6 bases in between. The CDR3 loop spans 13 amino acids.

The chain links TRBV7-8 to TRBJ1-1; a possible D gene is TRBD1 (5 bases). Trimming stripped 1 base from V and 0 bases from J, with 18 bases between. The CDR3 runs 18 residues. Germline V gives CDR1 SGHVS, CDR2 FQNEAQ. The CDR3: CASSLVSGDRSMNTEAFF. The CDR3 DNA follows: TGTGCCAGCAGCTTAGTGTCGGGGGACCGCTCAATGAACACTGAAGCTTTCTTT.

The chain links TRBV9 to TRBJ2-7; D possibly corresponds to TRBD2 (5 bases). The CDR3 spans 14 residues. V lost 3 bases, J lost 8 bases, and 18 bases lay in between. Germline assignment: CDR1 SGDLS and CDR2 YYNGEE. The CDR3 DNA follows: TGTGCCAGCAGCGCTAGTAGGTACGGGAATCAGCAGTACTTC. As protein: CASSASRYGNQQYF.

The V call is TRBV27, the J call TRBJ1-1, with a tentative D call TRBD1 (5 bases). The ends were cut back, 5 bases at V and 1 base at J, with 14 bases in the middle. The CDR3 loop spans 15 amino acids. Germline V gene data show CDR1 as MNHEY and CDR2 as SMNVEV (reference sequence). CDR3 region: CASSLQGVGNTEAFF. The CDR3 region has the DNA TGTGCCAGCAGTCTCCAAGGGGTGGGGAACACTGAAGCTTTCTTT.

The chain couples TRBV11-2 to TRBJ2-1, with 7 bases that match TRBD2. V dropped 1 base and J dropped 0; count of bases not matched to a gene: 3. There are 16 residues in the CDR3. Germline CDR1 SGHAT, CDR2 FQNNGV. The CDR3 DNA reads as TGTGCCAGCAGCTTAGGTGGCGGGAGCTCCTACAATGAGCAGTTCTTC. Residues: CASSLGGGSSYNEQFF.

The genes are TRBV11-2 and TRBJ1-2; 9 bases align to TRBD1. This CDR3 comprises 16 residues. Germline-derived CDR1 and CDR2 are SGHAT and FQNNGV. The J segment lost 7 bases and the V segment lost 4 bases, leaving 13 bases of the junction unmatched. CDR3 loop: CASSYPGGTGNSGYTF. DNA of the CDR3: TGTGCCAGCAGCTACCCCGGCGGGACAGGGAACAGTGGCTACACCTTC.

The CDR3 is CASSLGPGQLTGELFF. CDR3 bases: TGCGCCAGCAGCTTGGGGCCGGGACAACTCACCGGGGAGCTGTTTTTT. The gene calls are TRBV5-1 and TRBJ2-2, with D perhaps matching TRBD1 (6 bases). CDR3 length equals 16 residues. Germline CDR1 and CDR2: SGHRS and YFSETQ. With 0 bases removed from V and 4 bases from J, the gap between germline ends came to 13 bases. Filled out from reference TRBV5-1 and TRBJ2-2, the complete variable domain reads KAGVTQTPRYLIKTRGQQVTLSCSPISGHRSVSWYQQTPGQGLQFLFEYFSETQRNKGNFPGRFSGRQFSNSRSEMNVSTLELGDSALYLCASSLGPGQLTGELFFGEGSRLTVL.

This sequence joins TRBV7-9 and TRBJ1-1; no clear D. Trimming shortened V by 5 bases and J by 3 bases, and 10 bases separated the two germline ends. CDR1 is SEHNR and CDR2 is FQNEAQ in the germline V gene (reference sequence). The length of the CDR3 is 13 residues. CDR3 loop: CASSATGYTEAFF. CDR3 bases: TGTGCCAGCAGCGCCACCGGGTACACTGAAGCTTTCTTT.

V and J are TRBV11-2 and TRBJ2-3; TRBD2 agrees at 7 bases. Germline values: CDR1 SGHAT, CDR2 FQNNGV. V was clipped by 3 bases and J by 0 bases; unmatched bases: 3. The CDR3 has 15 amino acids. The CDR3 here is CASSFLAASTDTQYF. DNA of the CDR3: TGTGCCAGCAGCTTTCTAGCGGCTAGCACAGATACGCAGTATTTT.

This chain joins TRBV24-1 and TRBJ2-2; maybe TRBD2 (6 bases). Trimming took off 4 bases at V and 1 base at J, with 9 bases between the two ends. Germline V gene data show CDR1 as KGHDR and CDR2 as SFDVKD. The CDR3 runs to 15 residues. CDR3 nucleotides: TGTGCCACCAGTGACTTGGGAGGGAACACCGGGGAGCTGTTTTTT. Translated: CATSDLGGNTGELFF.

The V and J genes are TRBV25-1 and TRBJ2-3; 13 bases are shared with TRBD2. The V segment lost 4 bases and the J segment 10 bases; nucleotides outside the gene matches: 5. This CDR3 is 14 amino acids long. Germline-derived CDR1 and CDR2 are MGHDK and SYGVNS. The CDR3 region is CASSVGLAGYAQYF. The CDR3 nucleotides are TGTGCCAGCAGTGTGGGACTAGCGGGATACGCGCAGTATTTT. The entire variable domain, with the rest obtained from reference TRBV25-1 and TRBJ2-3, is as follows: EADIYQTPRYLVIGTGKKITLECSQTMGHDKMYWYQQDPGMELHLIHYSYGVNSTEKGDLSSESTVSRIRTEHFPLTLESARPSHTSQYLCASSVGLAGYAQYFGPGTRLTVL.

This clone was picked up a small number of times. The J gene is TRBJ1-5, the V gene TRBV18, with TRBD1 as a possible D gene (6 bases). The V and J ends lost 3 bases and 1 base respectively, with 10 bases between them. CDR3 length: 15 amino acids. Germline CDR1 reads KGHSH; CDR2 reads LQKENI. The CDR3 is CASSPGQTSNQPQHF. The CDR3 DNA sequence: TGTGCCAGCTCACCCGGACAGACAAGCAATCAGCCCCAGCATTTT.

The chain carries TRBV5-1 and TRBJ2-5; 8 nucleotides agree with TRBD1. Germline V gene sequence: CDR1 SGHRS, CDR2 YFSETQ. This CDR3 has 15 residues. J lost 4 bases, V lost 5 bases, and 10 bases had no gene match. This CDR3 is CASRYGQGRLETQYF. CDR3 sequence (DNA): TGCGCCAGCAGATATGGACAGGGTAGATTAGAGACCCAGTACTTC.

In regard to this clone: This CDR3 is also generated by other DNA sequences in the sample. This chain joins TRBV3-1 (or the pseudogene TRBV3-2) and TRBJ1-2; 11 bases are a match to TRBD1. The length of the CDR3 is 14 residues. With V trimmed by 3 bases and J by 5 bases, 2 bases remained unmatched. Germline assignment: CDR1 LGHDT and CDR2 YNNKEL (reference sequence). The CDR3 loop is CASSQGTGGYGYTF. CDR3 DNA: TGTGCCAGCAGCCAGGGGACAGGGGGGTATGGCTACACCTTC.

The chain joins TRBV4-2 to TRBJ2-7, with TRBD2 matching 9 bases. V gave up 1 base and J gave up 2 bases; unmatched junction bases: 6. There are 16 residues in the CDR3. Germline V lookup: CDR1 LGHNA, CDR2 YNFKEQ. The CDR3 region is CASSQGTLAGPYEQYF. CDR3 nucleotide sequence: TGTGCCAGCAGCCAAGGAACACTAGCGGGTCCCTACGAGCAGTACTTC.

The V call is TRBV19, the J call TRBJ1-2; D gene ambiguous. The CDR3 has 13 residues. V was clipped by 5 bases and J by 7 bases, with 14 bases between them. Germline CDR1 is LNHDA and CDR2 is SQIVND (reference sequence). CDR3 coding DNA: TGTGCCAGTAGTTCCTATTATTCTGGTGGCTACACCTTC. Translated: CASSSYYSGGYTF.

This clone was seen just once. The sample holds other DNA sequences that translate to the same CDR3. V usage is TRBV18 and J usage is TRBJ1-1, with D unresolved. Trimming shortened V by 3 bases and J by 1 base, and 9 bases separated the two germline ends. This CDR3 is 14 amino acids long. Germline V gene data show CDR1 as KGHSH and CDR2 as LQKENI. DNA of the CDR3: TGTGCCAGCTCACCTGCGGGAGGGAACACTGAAGCTTTCTTT. The encoded protein is CASSPAGGNTEAFF.

CDR3 sequence (DNA): TGTGCCACCAGCAGAGATCTGGCTGAGACAGGGGTCTATGGCTACACCTTC. Translating gives CATSRDLAETGVYGYTF. The genes are TRBV15 and TRBJ1-2; 8 bases agree with TRBD1. V was clipped by 0 bases and J by 4 bases; unmatched bases: 10. This CDR3 comprises 17 residues. Germline V gene data show CDR1 as LNHNV and CDR2 as YYDKDF (reference sequence).

The chain has TRBV4-1 and TRBJ2-7; no clear D gene. V was trimmed by 0 bases and J by 7 bases, leaving 10 bases between them. CDR1 and CDR2 from the germline V gene are MGHRA and YSYEKL. The CDR3 spans 13 residues. The CDR3 sequence: CASSQDHFGEQYF. DNA for the CDR3: TGCGCCAGCAGCCAAGATCACTTCGGGGAGCAGTACTTC.

The genes are TRBV6-6 and TRBJ2-7, with 8 bases lining up with TRBD2. CDR1 is MNHNY and CDR2 is SVGAGI in the germline V gene (reference sequence). With V trimmed by 4 bases and J by 4 bases, 6 bases remained unmatched. The CDR3 consists of 14 residues. CDR3 sequence reads: CASSLQAGEYEQYF. CDR3 DNA: TGTGCCAGCAGTTTACAAGCGGGAGAATACGAGCAGTACTTC.

This clone was observed a single time. The CDR3 DNA is TGCGCCAGCAGCTTGGTGCAGGCTCCTGACAATGAGCAGTTCTTC. Amino acid sequence: CASSLVQAPDNEQFF. The gene calls are TRBV5-1 and TRBJ2-1, with D uncertain. The germline V gene has CDR1 SGHRS and CDR2 YFSETQ. Trimming cost V 0 bases and J 5 bases, with 12 bases left between them. This CDR3 has 15 residues.

This clone showed up just once. The chain recombines TRBV5-1 with TRBJ2-7; D possibly corresponds to TRBD2 (5 bases). The CDR3 totals 14 residues. The germline V gene encodes CDR1 SGHRS and CDR2 YFSETQ. The V end was cut by 4 bases, the J end by 7 bases, with 18 bases between. CDR3 sequence (DNA): TGCGCCAGCAGCAGGCCCGGGGAGACGAGGGAGCAGTACTTC. It specifies CASSRPGETREQYF.

V gene TRBV4-1 combines with J gene TRBJ1-5; unclear D gene. CDR3 length equals 16 residues. Germline values: CDR1 MGHRA, CDR2 YSYEKL. The V and J ends lost 4 bases and 5 bases respectively, with 18 bases between them. This CDR3 reads CASSPNGYTLDQPQHF. CDR3 sequence (DNA): TGCGCCAGCAGCCCTAACGGCTATACCCTAGATCAGCCCCAGCATTTT.

This clone was counted between two and nine times. J is TRBJ1-1 and V is TRBV5-6; D is perhaps TRBD1 (5 bases). The CDR3 length is 13 residues. Germline V gene data show CDR1 as SGHDT and CDR2 as YYEEEE. V was trimmed by 2 bases and J by 10 bases, leaving 15 bases between them. DNA of the CDR3: TGTGCCAGCAGCTTATTGAGCGGGGGAGGAGCTTTCTTT. Its translation: CASSLLSGGGAFF. Looking up the rest from reference TRBV5-6 and TRBJ1-1 gives the full variable domain: DAGVTQSPTHLIKTRGQQVTLRCSPKSGHDTVSWYQQALGQGPQFIFQYYEEEERQRGNFPDRFSGHQFPNYSSELNVNALLLGDSALYLCASSLLSGGGAFFGQGTRLTVV.